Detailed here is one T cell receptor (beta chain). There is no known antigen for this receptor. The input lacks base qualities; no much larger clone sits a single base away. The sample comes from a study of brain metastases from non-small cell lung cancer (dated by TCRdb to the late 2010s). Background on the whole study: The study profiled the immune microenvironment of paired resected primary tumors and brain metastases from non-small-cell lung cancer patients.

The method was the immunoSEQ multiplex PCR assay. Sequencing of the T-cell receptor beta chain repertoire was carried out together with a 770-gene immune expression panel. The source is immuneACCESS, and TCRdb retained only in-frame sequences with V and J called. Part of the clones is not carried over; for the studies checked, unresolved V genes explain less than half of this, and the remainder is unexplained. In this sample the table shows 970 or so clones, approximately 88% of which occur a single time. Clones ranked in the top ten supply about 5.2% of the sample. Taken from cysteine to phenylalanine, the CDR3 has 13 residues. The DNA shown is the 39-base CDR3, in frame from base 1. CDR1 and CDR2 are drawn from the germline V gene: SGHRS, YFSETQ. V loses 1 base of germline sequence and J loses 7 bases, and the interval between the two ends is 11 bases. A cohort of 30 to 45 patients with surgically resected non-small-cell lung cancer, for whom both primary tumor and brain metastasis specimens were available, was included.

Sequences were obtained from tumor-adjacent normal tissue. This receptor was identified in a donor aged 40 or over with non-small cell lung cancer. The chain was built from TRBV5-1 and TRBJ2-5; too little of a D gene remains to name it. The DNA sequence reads TGCGCCAGCAGCTTGAAAAACGAAGGGACCCAGTACTTC. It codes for CASSLKNEGTQYF. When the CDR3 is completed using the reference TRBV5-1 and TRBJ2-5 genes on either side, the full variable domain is KAGVTQTPRYLIKTRGQQVTLSCSPISGHRSVSWYQQTPGQGLQFLFEYFSETQRNKGNFPGRFSGRQFSNSRSEMNVSTLELGDSALYLCASSLKNEGTQYFGPGTRLLVL.